A selection of T cell receptor beta chains follows, all from one sample in a study of spatial heterogeneity in lung cancer. MiXCR, run by TCRdb on the 5' RACE reads, gives a single entry per CDR3 protein. Here the sample spans roughly 100,000 distinct CDR3 sequences, approximately 8.5% being singletons. Sequencing used PBMCs, obtained at surgery. All receptors come from a male donor with early-stage non-small cell lung cancer. The CDR3 runs from the conserved cysteine through the conserved F or W. The order of the fields is clone size, J gene, D gene, V gene, CDR3 DNA, CDR3 protein. A D gene is named only where the DNA matches it firmly. Expanded clones are given a class, and other clones once, few, many or no size at all.

clone_size: .; j_call: TRBJ1-5; d_call: .; v_call: TRBV7-8; cdr3_nt: TGTGCCAGCAGCTTAAGGGGGAGCAATCAGCCCCAGCATTTT; cdr3_aa: CASSLRGSNQPQHF
clone_size: few; j_call: TRBJ1-4; d_call: TRBD1; v_call: TRBV20-1; cdr3_nt: TGCAGTGGAAGACAGGGCAGTAATGAAAAACTGTTTTTT; cdr3_aa: CSGRQGSNEKLFF
clone_size: many; j_call: TRBJ1-2; d_call: TRBD1; v_call: TRBV29-1; cdr3_nt: TGCAGCGTCCGGGACAGGGGAAACTATGGCTACACCTTC; cdr3_aa: CSVRDRGNYGYTF
clone_size: few; j_call: TRBJ2-7; d_call: .; v_call: TRBV29-1; cdr3_nt: TGCAGCGGGCTGCGGGGAGGCGAGCAGTACTTC; cdr3_aa: CSGLRGGEQYF
clone_size: many; j_call: TRBJ2-1; d_call: .; v_call: TRBV6-6; cdr3_nt: TGTGCCAGCAGTTACACGGACTGGAACAATGAGCAGTTCTTC; cdr3_aa: CASSYTDWNNEQFF
clone_size: many; j_call: TRBJ2-1; d_call: TRBD2; v_call: TRBV20-1; cdr3_nt: TGCAGTGCTAGAGAGGGGAGGGCCTACAATGAGCAGTTCTTC; cdr3_aa: CSAREGRAYNEQFF
clone_size: few; j_call: TRBJ2-1; d_call: .; v_call: TRBV6-2/TRBV6-3; cdr3_nt: TGTGCCAGCAGTTCCCCTAGAGCGGGTCACTACAATGAGCAGTTCTTC; cdr3_aa: CASSSPRAGHYNEQFF
clone_size: .; j_call: TRBJ1-1; d_call: TRBD1; v_call: TRBV3-1; cdr3_nt: TGTGCCAGCAGCGAAACAGGGGCGAACACTGAAGCTTTCTTT; cdr3_aa: CASSETGANTEAFF
clone_size: many; j_call: TRBJ2-1; d_call: TRBD2; v_call: TRBV11-2; cdr3_nt: TGTGCCAGCAGCCCCCGAACTAGCGGGGGGGCCGAGCAGTTCTTC; cdr3_aa: CASSPRTSGGAEQFF
clone_size: many; j_call: TRBJ1-1; d_call: .; v_call: TRBV20-1; cdr3_nt: TGCAGTGTACGACCCAGTAACACTGAAGCTTTCTTT; cdr3_aa: CSVRPSNTEAFF